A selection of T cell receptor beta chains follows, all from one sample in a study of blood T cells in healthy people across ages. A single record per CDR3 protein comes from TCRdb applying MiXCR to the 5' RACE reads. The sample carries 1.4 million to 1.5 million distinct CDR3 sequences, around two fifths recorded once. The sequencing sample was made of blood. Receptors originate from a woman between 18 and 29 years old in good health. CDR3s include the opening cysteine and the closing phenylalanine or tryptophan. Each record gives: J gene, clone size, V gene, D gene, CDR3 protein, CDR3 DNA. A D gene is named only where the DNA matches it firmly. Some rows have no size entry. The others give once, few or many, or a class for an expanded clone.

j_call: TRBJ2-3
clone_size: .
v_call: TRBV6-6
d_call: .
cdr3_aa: CASSYGGWDTQYF
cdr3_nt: TGTGCCAGCAGTTACGGGGGGTGGGATACGCAGTATTTT

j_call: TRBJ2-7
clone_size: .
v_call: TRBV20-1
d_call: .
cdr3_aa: CSARRPGSYEQYF
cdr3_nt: TGCAGTGCTAGAAGGCCCGGGAGTTACGAGCAGTACTTC

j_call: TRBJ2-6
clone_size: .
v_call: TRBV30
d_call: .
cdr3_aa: CAWSLVFGANVLTF
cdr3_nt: TGTGCCTGGAGTCTAGTTTTTGGGGCCAACGTCCTGACTTTC

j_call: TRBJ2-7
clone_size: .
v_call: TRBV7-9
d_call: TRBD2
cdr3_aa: CASSSRTSGAPYEQYF
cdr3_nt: TGTGCCAGCAGCTCCAGGACTAGCGGAGCCCCCTACGAGCAGTACTTC

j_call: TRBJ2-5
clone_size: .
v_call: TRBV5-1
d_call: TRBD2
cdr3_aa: CASSLGGRDQETQYF
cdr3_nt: TGCGCCAGCAGCTTAGGAGGGAGGGACCAAGAGACCCAGTACTTC

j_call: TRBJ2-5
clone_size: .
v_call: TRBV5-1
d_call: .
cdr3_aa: CASTEGHPQETQYF
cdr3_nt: TGCGCCAGCACTGAAGGGCACCCTCAAGAGACCCAGTACTTC

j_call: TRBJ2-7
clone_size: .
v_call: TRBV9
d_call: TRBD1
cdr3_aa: CASSARDSGGYEQYF
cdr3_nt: TGTGCCAGCAGCGCCCGGGACAGTGGGGGATACGAGCAGTACTTC

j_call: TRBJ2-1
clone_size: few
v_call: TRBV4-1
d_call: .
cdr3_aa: CASSQVVSGIIGYNEQFF
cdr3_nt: TGCGCCAGCAGCCAAGTGGTTTCGGGTATCATCGGCTACAATGAGCAGTTCTTC

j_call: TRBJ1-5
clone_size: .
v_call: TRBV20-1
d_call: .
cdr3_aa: CSARSAGMEYQPQHF
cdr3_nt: TGCAGTGCCCGGTCGGCAGGGATGGAATACCAGCCCCAGCATTTT

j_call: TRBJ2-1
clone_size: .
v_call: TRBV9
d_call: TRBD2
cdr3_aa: CASSRGLAGEVDEQFF
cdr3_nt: TGTGCCAGCAGTCGGGGACTAGCGGGAGAAGTCGATGAGCAGTTCTTC

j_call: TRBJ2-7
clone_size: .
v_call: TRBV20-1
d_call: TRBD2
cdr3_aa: CSLIEGLAGDHNEQYF
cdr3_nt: TGCAGCCTAATCGAGGGACTAGCGGGGGATCACAATGAGCAGTACTTC

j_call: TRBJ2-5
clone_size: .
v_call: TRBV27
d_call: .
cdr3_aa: CASSFGFGEQYF
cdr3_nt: TGTGCCAGCAGTTTCGGGTTTGGGGAGCAGTACTTC

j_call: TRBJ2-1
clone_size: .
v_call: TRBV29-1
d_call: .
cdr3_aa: CSVALSGSSYNEQFF
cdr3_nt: TGCAGCGTTGCCTTGTCGGGGAGCTCCTACAATGAGCAGTTCTTC

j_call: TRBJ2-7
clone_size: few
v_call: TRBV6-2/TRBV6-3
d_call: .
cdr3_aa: CASNTLASEQYF
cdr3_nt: TGTGCCAGCAATACACTAGCCTCCGAGCAGTACTTC

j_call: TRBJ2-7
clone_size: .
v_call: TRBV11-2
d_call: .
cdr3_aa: CASSLDQGYEYF
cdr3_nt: TGTGCCAGCAGCTTAGATCAAGGTTATGAGTACTTC

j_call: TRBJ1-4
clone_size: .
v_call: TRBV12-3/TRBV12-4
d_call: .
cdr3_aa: CASSLGAGGVEKLFF
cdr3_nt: TGTGCCAGCAGTTTAGGAGCTGGGGGCGTAGAAAAACTGTTTTTT

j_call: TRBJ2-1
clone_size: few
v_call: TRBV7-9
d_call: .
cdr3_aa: CASSDWRETTYNEQFF
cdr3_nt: TGTGCCAGCAGCGATTGGAGGGAAACAACCTACAATGAGCAGTTCTTC

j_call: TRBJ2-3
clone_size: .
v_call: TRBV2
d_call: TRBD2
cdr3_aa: CASNRGLVSTDTQYF
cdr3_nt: TGTGCCAGCAACCGCGGACTAGTTAGCACAGATACGCAGTATTTT

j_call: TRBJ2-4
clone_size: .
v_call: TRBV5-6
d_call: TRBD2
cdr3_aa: CASRLAGEAKNIQYF
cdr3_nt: TGTGCCAGCCGCTTAGCGGGGGAGGCCAAAAACATTCAGTACTTC

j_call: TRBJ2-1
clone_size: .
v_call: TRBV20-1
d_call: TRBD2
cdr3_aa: CSAPEVGGVGDEQFF
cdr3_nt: TGCAGTGCTCCAGAGGTCGGGGGGGTCGGCGATGAGCAGTTCTTC

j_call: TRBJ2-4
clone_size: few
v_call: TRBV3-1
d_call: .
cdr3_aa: CASSPRGGNLNIQYF
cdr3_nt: TGTGCCAGCAGCCCCAGAGGCGGGAATCTAAACATTCAGTACTTC

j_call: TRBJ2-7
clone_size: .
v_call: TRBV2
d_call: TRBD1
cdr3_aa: CASSISGGTGGAEQYF
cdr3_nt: TGTGCCAGCAGCATCAGTGGGGGAACAGGGGGCGCCGAGCAGTACTTC

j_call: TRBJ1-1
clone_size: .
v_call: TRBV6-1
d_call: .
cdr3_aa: CASGARPNTEAFF
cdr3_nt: TGTGCCAGCGGTGCTCGCCCCAACACTGAAGCTTTCTTT

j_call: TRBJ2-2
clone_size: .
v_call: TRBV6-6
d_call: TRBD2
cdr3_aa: CASLAGNTGELFF
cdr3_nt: TGTGCCAGCTTAGCGGGGAACACCGGGGAGCTGTTTTTT

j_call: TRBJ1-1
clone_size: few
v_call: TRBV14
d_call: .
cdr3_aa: CASSGGHLNTEAFF
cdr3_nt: TGTGCCAGCAGCGGGGGACATCTGAACACTGAAGCTTTCTTT

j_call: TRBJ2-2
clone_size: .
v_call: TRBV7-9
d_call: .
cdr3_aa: CASNRGATGELFF
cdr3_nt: TGTGCCAGCAACCGAGGGGCCACCGGGGAGCTGTTTTTT

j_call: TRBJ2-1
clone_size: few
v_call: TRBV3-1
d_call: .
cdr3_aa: CASSQGPAGHSYNEQFF
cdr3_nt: TGTGCCAGCAGCCAAGGTCCAGCGGGACATTCCTACAATGAGCAGTTCTTC

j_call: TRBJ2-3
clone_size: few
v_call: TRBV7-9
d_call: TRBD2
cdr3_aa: CASSLMTSASQYF
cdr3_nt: TGTGCCAGCAGCTTAATGACTAGCGCCTCGCAGTATTTT

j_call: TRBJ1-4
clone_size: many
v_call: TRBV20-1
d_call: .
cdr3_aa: CSARAGLSGFDEKLFF
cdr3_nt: TGCAGTGCTAGGGCAGGGTTAAGTGGCTTCGATGAAAAACTGTTTTTT

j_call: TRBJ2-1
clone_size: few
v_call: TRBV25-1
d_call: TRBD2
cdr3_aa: CASSDPKKREVNEQFF
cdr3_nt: TGTGCCAGCAGTGACCCAAAGAAGCGGGAGGTTAATGAGCAGTTCTTC

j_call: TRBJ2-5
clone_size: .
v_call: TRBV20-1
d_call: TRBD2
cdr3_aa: CSARGLSGGARETQYF
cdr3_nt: TGCAGTGCCAGAGGGCTAAGCGGGGGGGCCCGAGAGACCCAGTACTTC

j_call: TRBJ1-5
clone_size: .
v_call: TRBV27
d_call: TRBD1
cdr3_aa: CASRKGTGGGSNQPQHF
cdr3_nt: TGTGCCAGCAGGAAAGGGACAGGGGGTGGGAGCAATCAGCCCCAGCATTTT

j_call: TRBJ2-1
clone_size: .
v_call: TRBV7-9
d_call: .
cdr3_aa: CASSLSSGLDEQFF
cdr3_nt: TGTGCCAGCAGCTTAAGCTCGGGCCTCGATGAGCAGTTCTTC

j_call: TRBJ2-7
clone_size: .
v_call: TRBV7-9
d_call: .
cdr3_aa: CASSSTRPPDHEQYF
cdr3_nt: TGTGCCAGCAGCTCGACACGTCCACCCGACCACGAGCAGTACTTC

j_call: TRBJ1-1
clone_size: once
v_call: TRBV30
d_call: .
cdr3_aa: CTWSVLGGSGTEAFF
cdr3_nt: TGTACCTGGAGTGTTCTGGGGGGATCAGGCACTGAAGCTTTCTTT

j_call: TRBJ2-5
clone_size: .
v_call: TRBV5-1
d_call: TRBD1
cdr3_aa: CASSSALTGHETQYF
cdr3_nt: TGCGCCAGCAGCTCCGCTCTGACAGGGCACGAGACCCAGTACTTC

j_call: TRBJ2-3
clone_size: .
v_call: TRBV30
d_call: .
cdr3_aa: CACQGLSTDTQYF
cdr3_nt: TGTGCCTGCCAGGGACTCTCCACAGATACGCAGTATTTT

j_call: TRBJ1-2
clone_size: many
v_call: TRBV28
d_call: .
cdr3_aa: CASSSLYGYTF
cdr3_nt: TGCGCCAGCAGCTCTCTTTATGGCTACACCTTC

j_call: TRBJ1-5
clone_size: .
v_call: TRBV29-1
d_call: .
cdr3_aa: CSVGADNQPQHF
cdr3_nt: TGCAGCGTTGGGGCGGATAATCAGCCCCAGCATTTT

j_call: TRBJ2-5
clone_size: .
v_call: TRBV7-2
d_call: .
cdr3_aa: CASIPLGGMGETQYF
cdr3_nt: TGTGCCAGCATCCCGCTAGGGGGGATGGGGGAGACCCAGTACTTC

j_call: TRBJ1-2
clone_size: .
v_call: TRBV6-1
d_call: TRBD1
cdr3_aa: CASSETGQGGNGYTF
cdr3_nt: TGTGCCAGCAGTGAAACCGGACAGGGCGGGAATGGCTACACCTTC

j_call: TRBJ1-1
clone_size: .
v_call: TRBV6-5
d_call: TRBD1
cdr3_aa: CASSTGGLAGGTEAFF
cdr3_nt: TGTGCCAGCAGCACCGGGGGGTTGGCAGGGGGCACTGAAGCTTTCTTT

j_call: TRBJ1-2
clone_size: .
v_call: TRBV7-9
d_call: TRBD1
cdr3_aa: CASSPTGVIYGYTF
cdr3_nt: TGTGCCAGCAGCCCAACAGGGGTGATCTATGGCTACACCTTC

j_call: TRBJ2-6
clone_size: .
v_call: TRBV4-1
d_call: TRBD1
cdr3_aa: CASSQYRTGDSGANVLTF
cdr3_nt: TGCGCCAGCAGCCAATATCGGACAGGGGACTCTGGGGCCAACGTCCTGACTTTC

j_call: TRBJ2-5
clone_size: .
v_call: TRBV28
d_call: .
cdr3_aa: CASSSRRTQETQYF
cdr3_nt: TGTGCCAGCAGTTCCCGCCGGACCCAAGAGACCCAGTACTTC

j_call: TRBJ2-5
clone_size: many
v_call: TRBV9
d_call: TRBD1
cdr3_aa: CASSATGTGMETQYF
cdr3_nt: TGTGCCAGCAGCGCTACGGGGACAGGGATGGAGACCCAGTACTTC

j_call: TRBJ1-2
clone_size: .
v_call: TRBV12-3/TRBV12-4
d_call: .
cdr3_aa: CASSGRSYGYTF
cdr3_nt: TGTGCCAGCAGCGGACGGAGCTATGGCTACACCTTC

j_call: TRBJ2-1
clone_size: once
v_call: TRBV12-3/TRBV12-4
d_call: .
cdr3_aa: CASSRRTGIDEQFF
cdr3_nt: TGTGCCAGCAGCCGGCGAACAGGGATCGATGAGCAGTTCTTC

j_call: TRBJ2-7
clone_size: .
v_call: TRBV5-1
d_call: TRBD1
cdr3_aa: CASSGGTGPNEQYF
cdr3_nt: TGCGCCAGCAGCGGGGGGACAGGGCCCAACGAGCAGTACTTC

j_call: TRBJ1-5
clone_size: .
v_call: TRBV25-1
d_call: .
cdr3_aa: CASSDSLNQPQHF
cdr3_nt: TGTGCCAGCTCGGACAGTCTTAATCAGCCCCAGCATTTT